This TCR beta chain was identified during a study of response to subunit inactivated influenza vaccine. Whole-study findings and limits: Authors suggested each seasonal influenza vaccination recruits few new T cells.

V was trimmed by 0 bases and J by 0 bases, leaving 6 bases between them. The length of the CDR3 is 15 residues. Germline CDR1 and CDR2: MNHEY and SVGAGI. This clonotype was seen a handful of times. Its antigen is still unknown. MiXCR was run by TCRdb on the RT-PCR reads, yielding one entry per CDR3 protein. The sample lists almost 600,000 distinct CDR3 sequences, 14% seen once, with approximately 10% in the top ten. This chain connects TRBV6-5 to TRBJ1-3, with no clear D. The receptor was derived from a middle-aged man who received an inactivated influenza vaccine. Here the sequenced sample was PBMCs from blood, taken less than 13 days after vaccination. The CDR3 here is CASSYSLRSGNTIYF. The CDR3 nucleotides are TGTGCCAGCAGTTACTCACTGCGCTCTGGAAACACCATATATTTT.